Described below is a single T cell receptor (beta chain) sequence and its context. The junction and the germline gene differ at one end; a read error may be behind it. This entry belongs to a study of tumor and adjacent non-tumor tissue in lung cancer. TCRbeta libraries were built with three rounds of nested PCR, modified from ARM-PCR. Via MiXCR, TCRdb re-called the multiplex PCR reads, giving one row per CDR3 protein. Of over 85,000 distinct CDR3 sequences in the sample, over 75% were seen once. RNA was extracted from bulk tissue without any cell sorting. The source is a man aged 65-85 years with non-small cell lung cancer. Material for sequencing was lung tumor tissue.

The CDR3 coding sequence is TGCAGTGCCCCTGGGTCGAGCGGGAGCAGCTCCTGCAATGAGCAGTTCTTC. Protein product: CSAPGSSGSSSCNEQFF. The rearrangement uses TRBV29-1 and TRBJ2-1, with 8 positions matching TRBD2. Germline V gene data show CDR1 as SQVTM and CDR2 as ANQGSEA. This CDR3 has 17 residues.